The following is a T cell receptor (beta chain) sequence with its context. These data belong to a study of blood T cell repertoires in COVID-19. Study details: Samples representing acute and convalescent COVID-19 were sourced from the United States, Italy and Spain. T cells, B-cell-depleted T cells, or PBMCs provided the cDNA or gDNA that served as material.

Original data processing: Quantification of nucleated cells was approximated via reference gene primer amplification. Assay: immunoSEQ multiplex PCR; the TCRdb copy retains only in-frame clones and omits some. V, J and clone size are taken as reported in that table, and D and trimming were inferred from the DNA itself. In the table there are about 200,000 clones, 85% to 90% of which are singletons. The CDR3 loop spans 12 amino acids. V was pared by 3 bases and J by 5 bases, with 0 bases of the junction left unmatched. CDR1 is SGDLS, CDR2 YYNGEE, per germline. This rearrangement joins TRBV9 to TRBJ1-1, with TRBD1 matching 8 bases. This receptor was obtained from a man aged 18 to 30 with active or convalescent COVID-19. Material: peripheral blood. Here the CDR3 DNA reads TGTGCCAGCAGCGGGACAGGGACTGAAGCTTTCTTT. It specifies CASSGTGTEAFF.